Detailed here is one TCR beta chain. Antigen unknown. At the DNA level, this CDR3 is encoded by other sequences in the same sample as well. The assay was immunoSEQ multiplex PCR, and TCRdb's table has in-frame clones only and misses some. The data contain 1,500,000 or so clones, around 97% of them singletons. CDR1 is KGHSH and CDR2 is LQKENI in the germline V gene. The CDR3 contains 14 residues. Trimming removed 3 bases at V and 0 bases at J, with 6 bases between. The study drew its donors from healthy HIV-negative adults without recent acute infections or vaccinations. The sample belongs to a study of shared clonotypes between healthy human individuals. General study points: Represented diversity (both genetic and exposure-history) was limited by the small number of donors.

The chain uses TRBV18 and TRBJ1-3; D is ambiguous. Sequenced: naive CD4+ T cells sorted from blood. The subset denotes: CD45RA+ positively selected. The TCR originated in a man aged 25 to 40 in good health. The CDR3 nucleotides are TGTGCCAGCTCACCGCTGGACTCTGGAAACACCATATATTTT. The encoded protein is CASSPLDSGNTIYF.